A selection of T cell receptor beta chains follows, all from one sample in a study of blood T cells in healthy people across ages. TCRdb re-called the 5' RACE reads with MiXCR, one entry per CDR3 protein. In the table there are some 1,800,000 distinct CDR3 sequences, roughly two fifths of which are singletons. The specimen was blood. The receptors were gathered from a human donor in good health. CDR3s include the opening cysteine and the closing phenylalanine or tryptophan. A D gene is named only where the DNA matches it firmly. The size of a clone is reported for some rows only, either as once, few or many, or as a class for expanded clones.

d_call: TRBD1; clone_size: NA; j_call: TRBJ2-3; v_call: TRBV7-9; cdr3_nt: TGTGCCAGCAGCTTAGAGGGGGCTTCTTGGGATACGCAGTATTTT; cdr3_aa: CASSLEGASWDTQYF
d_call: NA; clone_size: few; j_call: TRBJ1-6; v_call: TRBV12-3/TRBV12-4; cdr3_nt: TGTGCCAGCAGTTTAACAGGGAGCAATTCACCCCTCCACTTT; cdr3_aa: CASSLTGSNSPLHF
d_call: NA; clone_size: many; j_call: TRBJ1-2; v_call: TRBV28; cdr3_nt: TGCGCCAGCTCGACGGCTAACTATGGCTACACCTTC; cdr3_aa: CASSTANYGYTF
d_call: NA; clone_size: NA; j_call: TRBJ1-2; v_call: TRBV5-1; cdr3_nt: TGCGCCAGCAGCCCCAACGGGAGAAGAAAGAACTATGGCTACACCTTC; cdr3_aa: CASSPNGRRKNYGYTF
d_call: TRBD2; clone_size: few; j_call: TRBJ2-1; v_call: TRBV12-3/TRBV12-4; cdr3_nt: TGTGCCAGCAGCCAACCGGGACTAGTAGGGCAGTTCTTC; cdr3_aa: CASSQPGLVGQFF
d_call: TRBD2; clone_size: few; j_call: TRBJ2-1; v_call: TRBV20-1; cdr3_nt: TGCAGTGCTAGAGATATGGGCGGGGGGGCCCCCGATGAGCAGTTCTTC; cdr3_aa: CSARDMGGGAPDEQFF
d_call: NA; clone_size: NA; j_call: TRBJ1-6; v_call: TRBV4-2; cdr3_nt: TGTGCCAGCAGCCAGGATACAGGGACCTATAATTCACCCCTCCACTTT; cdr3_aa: CASSQDTGTYNSPLHF
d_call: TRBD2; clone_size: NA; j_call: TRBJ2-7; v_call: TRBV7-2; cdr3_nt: TGTGCCAGCAGGTTACGGGGGGGCCTCTCCTACGAGCAGTACTTC; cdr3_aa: CASRLRGGLSYEQYF
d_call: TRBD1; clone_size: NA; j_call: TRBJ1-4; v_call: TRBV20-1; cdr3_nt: TGCAGTGCTCGTAGACAGGGGATCCTTAATGAAAAACTGTTTTTT; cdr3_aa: CSARRQGILNEKLFF
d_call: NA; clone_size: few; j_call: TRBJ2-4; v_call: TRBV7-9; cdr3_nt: TGTGCCAGCACCACAGGGGAGGTCAAAAACATTCAGTACTTC; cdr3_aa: CASTTGEVKNIQYF
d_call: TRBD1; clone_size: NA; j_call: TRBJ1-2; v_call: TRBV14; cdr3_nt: TGTGCCAGCAACCAGGGACAGATCTATGGCTACACCTTC; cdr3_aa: CASNQGQIYGYTF
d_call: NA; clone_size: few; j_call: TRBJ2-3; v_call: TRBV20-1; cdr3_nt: TGCAGTGCTAGAGATAGGGCGGGAACAGATACGCAGTATTTT; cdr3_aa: CSARDRAGTDTQYF
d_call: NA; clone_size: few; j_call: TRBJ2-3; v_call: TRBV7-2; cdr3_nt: TGTGCCAGCAGCTTAGGAGCGGTCCGGGGCACAGATACGCAGTATTTT; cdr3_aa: CASSLGAVRGTDTQYF
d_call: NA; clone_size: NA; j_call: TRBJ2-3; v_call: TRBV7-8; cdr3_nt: TGTGCCAGCAGCCCTCTGAGCGGTTTTAGCACAGATACGCAGTATTTT; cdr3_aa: CASSPLSGFSTDTQYF
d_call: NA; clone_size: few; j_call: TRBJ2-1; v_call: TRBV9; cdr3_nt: TGTGCCAGCAGCGAGACACTGAGCTCCTACAATGAGCAGTTCTTC; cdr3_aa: CASSETLSSYNEQFF
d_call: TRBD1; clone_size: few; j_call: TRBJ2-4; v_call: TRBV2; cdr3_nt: TGTGCCAGCACCCCGGGACAGAGCATTCAGTACTTC; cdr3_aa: CASTPGQSIQYF
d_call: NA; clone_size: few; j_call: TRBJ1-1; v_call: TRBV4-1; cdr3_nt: TGCGCCAGCAGCCCAGAGGAGGGAGGTGGAGGGCTGAACACTGAAGCTTTCTTT; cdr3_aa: CASSPEEGGGGLNTEAFF
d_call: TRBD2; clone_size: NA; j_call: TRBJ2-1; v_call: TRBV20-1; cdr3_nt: TGCAGTGCTGGGATCGGGCGGGGGGTTAGGAATGAGCAGTTCTTC; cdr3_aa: CSAGIGRGVRNEQFF
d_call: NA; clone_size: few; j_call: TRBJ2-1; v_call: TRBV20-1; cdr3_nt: TGCAGTGCTAGACGCCGGGGGCTTGGCCACAATGAGCAGTTCTTC; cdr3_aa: CSARRRGLGHNEQFF
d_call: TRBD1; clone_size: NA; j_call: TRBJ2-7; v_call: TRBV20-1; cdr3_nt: TGCAGTGCCGGGACAGGGCTGAACGAGCAGTACTTC; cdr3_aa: CSAGTGLNEQYF
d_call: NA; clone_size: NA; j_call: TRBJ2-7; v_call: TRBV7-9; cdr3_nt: TGTACCAGCAGCTTAGGCGCGGGACGGGCAGGGAGGACCTACGAGCAGTACTTC; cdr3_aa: CTSSLGAGRAGRTYEQYF
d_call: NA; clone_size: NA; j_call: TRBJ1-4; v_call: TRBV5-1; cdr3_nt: TGCGCCAGCAGCTTGATCCGACAGAGGAAACTGTTTTTT; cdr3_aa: CASSLIRQRKLFF
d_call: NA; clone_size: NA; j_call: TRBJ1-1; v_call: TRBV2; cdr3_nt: TGTGCCAGCAGTGTCACTAGGTTGAGCACTGAAGCTTTCTTT; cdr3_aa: CASSVTRLSTEAFF
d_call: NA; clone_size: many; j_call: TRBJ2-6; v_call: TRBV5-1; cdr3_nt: TGCGCCAGCAGCGGGGGAGGGGCCAACGTCCTGACTTTC; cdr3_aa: CASSGGGANVLTF
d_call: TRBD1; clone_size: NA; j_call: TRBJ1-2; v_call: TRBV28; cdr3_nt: TGTGCCAGCTATACGGGACAGGGAAATGGCTACACCTTC; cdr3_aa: CASYTGQGNGYTF
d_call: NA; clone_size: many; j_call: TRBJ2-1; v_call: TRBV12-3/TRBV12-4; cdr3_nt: TGTGCCAGCAGCCCTCCCGGGGGAGAGCAGTTCTTC; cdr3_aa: CASSPPGGEQFF
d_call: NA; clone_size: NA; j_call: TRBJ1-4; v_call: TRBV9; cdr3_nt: TGTGCCAGCAGCCCGGGAAGTCCGATGGAACTGTTTTTT; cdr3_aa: CASSPGSPMELFF
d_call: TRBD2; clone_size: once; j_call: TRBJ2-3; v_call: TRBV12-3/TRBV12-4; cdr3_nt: TGTGCCAGCAGTCCCAAAGCGGGGGAGAGCACAGATACGCAGTATTTT; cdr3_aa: CASSPKAGESTDTQYF
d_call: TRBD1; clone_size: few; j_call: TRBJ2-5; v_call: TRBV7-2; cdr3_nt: TGTGCCAGCAGCTACCCAGCACCTTCCCCCCGGGACAGGGGTGATCGGGTAAAGACCCAGTACTTC; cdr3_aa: CASSYPAPSPRDRGDRVKTQYF
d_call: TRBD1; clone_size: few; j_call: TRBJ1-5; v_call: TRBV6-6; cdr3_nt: TGTGCCAGCAACGGGCAGGGAGCATCAGGGGGACAGCCCCAGCATTTT; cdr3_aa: CASNGQGASGGQPQHF
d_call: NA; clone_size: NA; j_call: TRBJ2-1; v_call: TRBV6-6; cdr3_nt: TGTGCCAGCAGTTACTCAATGAATTGGAATGAGCAGTTCTTC; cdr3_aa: CASSYSMNWNEQFF
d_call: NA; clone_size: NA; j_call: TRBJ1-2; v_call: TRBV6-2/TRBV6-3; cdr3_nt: TGTGCCAGCAGTTACTTAACGTTGGAGGGAGGCTACACCTTC; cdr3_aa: CASSYLTLEGGYTF
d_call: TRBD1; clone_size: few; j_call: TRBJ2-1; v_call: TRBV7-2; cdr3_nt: TGTGCCAGCAGCTTCGGACTGGGTCGACAGGGGGTGAAGGAGCAGTTCTTC; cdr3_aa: CASSFGLGRQGVKEQFF
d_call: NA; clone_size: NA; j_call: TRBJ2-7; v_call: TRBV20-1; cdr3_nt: TGCAGTGCGAAAGAACTAGGGAGCTCCTACGAGCAGTACTTC; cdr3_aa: CSAKELGSSYEQYF
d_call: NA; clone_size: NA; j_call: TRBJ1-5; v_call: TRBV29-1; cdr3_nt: TGCAGCGTTGGAGGGGGGACGGATCAGCCCCAGCATTTT; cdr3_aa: CSVGGGTDQPQHF
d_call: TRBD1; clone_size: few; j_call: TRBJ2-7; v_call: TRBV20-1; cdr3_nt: TGCGGTGCTAGTGACAGGGAAGGTAGTTCCTACGAGCAGTACTTC; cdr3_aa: CGASDREGSSYEQYF
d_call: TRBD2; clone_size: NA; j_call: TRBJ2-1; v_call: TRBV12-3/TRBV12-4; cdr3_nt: TGTGCCAGCAGTTTCCCCCTAGCGGGGCCCTACAACGAGCAGTTCTTC; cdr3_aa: CASSFPLAGPYNEQFF
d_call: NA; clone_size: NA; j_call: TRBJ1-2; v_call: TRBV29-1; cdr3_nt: TGCAGCGTAGCCGGGACGGAGTCTAACTATGGCTACACCTTC; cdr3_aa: CSVAGTESNYGYTF
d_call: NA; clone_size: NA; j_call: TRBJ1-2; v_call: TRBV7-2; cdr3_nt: TGTGCCAGCAGCTTAGTTTCTTTCGGGGATGGCTACACCTTC; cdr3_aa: CASSLVSFGDGYTF
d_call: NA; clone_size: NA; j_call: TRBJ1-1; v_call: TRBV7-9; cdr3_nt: TGTGCCAGCAGCTTAGCCGACGCGAACACTGAAGCTTTCTTT; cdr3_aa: CASSLADANTEAFF
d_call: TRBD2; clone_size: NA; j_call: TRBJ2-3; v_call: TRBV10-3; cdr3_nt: TGTGCCATCAGTGATCAGCGGGGAAGCACAGATACGCAGTATTTT; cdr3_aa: CAISDQRGSTDTQYF
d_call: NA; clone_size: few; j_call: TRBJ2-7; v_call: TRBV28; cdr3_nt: TGTGCCAGCAGCCCAACAGGGTTGCACCTCTACGAGCAGTACTTC; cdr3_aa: CASSPTGLHLYEQYF
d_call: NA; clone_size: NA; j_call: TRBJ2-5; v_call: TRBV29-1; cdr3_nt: TGCAGCGTTGAGGTCCCAGGTAGATTTCAAGAGACCCAGTACTTC; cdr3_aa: CSVEVPGRFQETQYF
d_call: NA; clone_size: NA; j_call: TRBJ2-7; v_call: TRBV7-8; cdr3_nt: TGTGCCAGCAGCTTCGCAGCAGATCCCTACGAGCAGTACTTC; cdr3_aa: CASSFAADPYEQYF
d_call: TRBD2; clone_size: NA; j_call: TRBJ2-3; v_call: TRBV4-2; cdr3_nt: TGTGTCAGCAGCCAAGATTCCGGGACTAGCGGGTCCACAGATACGCAGTATTTT; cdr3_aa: CVSSQDSGTSGSTDTQYF
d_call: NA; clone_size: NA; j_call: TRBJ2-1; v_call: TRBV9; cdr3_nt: TGTGCCAGCAGCGTAACGCCGAATAATGAGCAGTTCTTC; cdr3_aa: CASSVTPNNEQFF
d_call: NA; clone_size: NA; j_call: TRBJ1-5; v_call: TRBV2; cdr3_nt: TGTGCCAGCAGTACCGGACGTAGCAATCAGCCCCAGCATTTT; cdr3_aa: CASSTGRSNQPQHF
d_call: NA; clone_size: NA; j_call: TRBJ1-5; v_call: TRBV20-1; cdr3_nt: TGCAGTGCTAGACCCCGGGGAACACGGGTCTTGCAGCCCCAGCATTTT; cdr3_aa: CSARPRGTRVLQPQHF
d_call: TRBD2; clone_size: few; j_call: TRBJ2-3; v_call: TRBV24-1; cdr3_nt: TGTGCCACCAGTGATCCCCCGGGCGGGGGGGCCGTGACAGATACGCAGTATTTT; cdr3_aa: CATSDPPGGGAVTDTQYF
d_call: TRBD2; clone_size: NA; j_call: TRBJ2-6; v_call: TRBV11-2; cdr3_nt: TGTGCCAGCAGCTCCGAGCAGGTTCTAGCGGGGATTTACTCTGGGGCCAACGTCCTGACTTTC; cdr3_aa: CASSSEQVLAGIYSGANVLTF
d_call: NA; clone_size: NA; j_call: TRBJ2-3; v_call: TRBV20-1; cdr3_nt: TGCAGTGCTAGGGTCCCTAAAAGGGGGGTGTTCGTTGGAGATACGCAGTATTTT; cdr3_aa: CSARVPKRGVFVGDTQYF
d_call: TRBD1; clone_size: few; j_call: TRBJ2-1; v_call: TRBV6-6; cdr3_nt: TGTGCCAGCAGTGGACAGGAGTACAATGAGCAGTTCTTC; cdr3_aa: CASSGQEYNEQFF
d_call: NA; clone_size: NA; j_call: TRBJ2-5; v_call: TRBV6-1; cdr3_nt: TGTGCCAGCACTTTACTAGCATCGGAGACCCAGTACTTC; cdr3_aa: CASTLLASETQYF